This T cell receptor beta chain came from a study of tumor-infiltrating lymphocytes in primary liver carcinoma (dated by TCRdb to the late 2010s). Regarding the study in general: Hepatocellular carcinoma (four) or combined HCC and intrahepatic cholangiocarcinoma (one) was present in the five patients, who were three men and two women aged 30 to 69 years. The five patients had tumors of stage T1-T3 N0M0, with maximum diameters ranging from about 4.2 to 10 cm. Roughly 3.5 to 8 million productive TCRbeta reads were obtained per sample, and no significant difference in read depth was found between tissue types. For each liver tumor, the study sampled five regions along with adjacent normal tissue and blood, and applied TCRbeta repertoire sequencing, expression microarrays and whole-exome sequencing. A total of approximately 35 specimens from 5 patients underwent TCRbeta repertoire sequencing, comprising around 25 tumor regions, 5 adjacent noncancerous liver tissues and 5 peripheral blood samples. To link TCRbeta repertoire diversity with the local molecular phenotype, the approximately 24 tumor region samples were profiled using Agilent mRNA microarrays. Repertoires from technical replicates were highly reproducible, with mean shared-clone rates about 0.88 and correlation coefficients above 0.95.

Study-wide conclusions, independent of this receptor: Repertoire overlap was higher between tumor regions (mean around 36%) than tumor-adjacent (approximately 17%) or tumor-blood (roughly 14%) pairs, consistent with antigen-driven expansion. Only 4 or 5 patients were included in the study, and the authors note that the findings should be validated in a larger study. Only about 7-25% of top clones were found in all five regions of a tumor, suggesting spatial heterogeneity of tumor-infiltrating T cells. Since the samples were bulk and unsorted, there was no way to compare CD4+ and CD8+ T cell repertoires. Because sequencing covered only the TCR beta chain and unpaired alpha chains were not captured, true repertoire diversity is likely underestimated. The top 250 clones made up a significantly larger repertoire fraction in tumors than in blood (p = 0.039).

The CDR3 contains 17 residues, cysteine and phenylalanine counted. Only CDR3 DNA remains: 51 bases, in frame from the first base. V loses 1 base, J loses 5 bases, and the germline ends lie 20 bases apart. The germline V gene yields SGHAT for CDR1 and FQNNGV for CDR2. Starting from approximately 500 ng total RNA, TCRbeta-specific cDNA was produced by reverse transcription with a constant-region primer and ProtoScript II reverse transcriptase. Construction of the TCRbeta libraries relied on three nested rounds of multiplex PCR, following a slightly modified ARM-PCR procedure. The first two PCR rounds used multiplex TRBV1-TRBV30 forward primers with a Cbeta reverse primer, each for 10 cycles. Sample barcodes and Illumina adapters were added in a final 25-cycle PCR using Deep VentR polymerase. Before sequencing, amplicons between 200 and 500 bp were purified from gel using a QIAquick gel extraction kit. The TCRbeta amplicons were sequenced with 250-bp paired-end reads on an Illumina HiSeq 2500. Processing in the source paper ran as follows. Reads were quality-trimmed with Trimmomatic v0.33, and paired reads were merged with FLASH v1.2.11 to recover full CDR3 sequences. MiGEC v1.2.1b assigned V, D and J germline segments to the rearranged TCRbeta sequences. Clonotype statistics and Shannon-Wiener diversity indices were calculated with VDJtools v1.0.0. Except for diversity analysis, only each sample's 250 most abundant clonotypes were used in subsequent analyses to reduce sampling bias. The public reads were reprocessed in TCRdb via fastp at Q25 and MiXCR, keeping in-frame beta chains. Each CDR3 protein gets just one entry, which takes the most common genes and DNA from the rows behind it. Here the V and J calls rest on TCRdb's processing, not on the authors' analysis. The sample table holds some 190,000 distinct CDR3 sequences, of which just under 85% were seen once. Of the sample, about a sixth falls within the top ten clones.

Total RNA and DNA were co-extracted from approximately 20-30 mg of bulk tissue with the AllPrep DNA/RNA mini kit, without cell sorting. Between late 2015 and March 2016, a few patients in China with histopathologically diagnosed primary liver carcinoma had their tumors surgically resected. At the time of sampling, the patients had chronic HBV infection and had not received any treatment. Each tumor was sampled at five spatially separated regions: the tumor centre plus the superior, inferior, left-lateral and right-lateral poles. Histology showed that every tumor sample contained more than 85% viable tumor cells. Each fresh piece of tumor and adjacent tissue was cut in two, with one half stored in RNAlater at -80 degrees C and the other half sent for histology. This clonotype was seen once. It has no known antigen specificity. Per-nucleotide qualities are absent, and no much larger clonotype sits a single base away. Just one read gives weak support.

Specimen: tumor tissue from primary liver carcinoma. This TCR was sampled from a man aged 40-49 years with primary liver carcinoma and hepatitis B virus infection. The sequence links TRBV11-2 to TRBJ2-5; 6 matching bases give a weak D call of TRBD2. The nucleotides read TGTGCCAGCAGCTTAGGGCTGTCTAGTGGGAGGAATGAGACCCAGTACTTC. This yields the protein CASSLGLSSGRNETQYF.